This T cell receptor beta chain was obtained from a study of regulatory T cells. Whole-study findings and limits: In CD3G-deficient patients, conventional CD4+ T cells were enriched for hydrophobic CDR3 residues at positions 6 and 7.

All CD3G-deficient patients showed autoimmunity, more severe in two. Patients aged 2 to 39 years had fewer naive T cells. CD4+ cells were sorted into CD25-high CD127-low regulatory cells and CD25-low CD127-high conventional cells. Concerning this clone itself: What it binds is unknown.

The primer mix had 52 TRBV and 13 TRBJ primers. Repertoires were generated with immunoSEQ multiplex PCR, while TCRdb's copy carries only in-frame clones and drops some. The data show some 20,000 clones, approximately 90% seen once. V lost 4 bases and J 3 bases, leaving 7 bases between the germline ends. The CDR3 consists of 12 residues. Germline V CDR1 and CDR2: MNHNS, SASEGT. Material: conventional CD4+ T cells sorted from blood. The chain combines TRBV6-1 with TRBJ2-7; D gene uncertain. The receptor was derived from a child between 10 and 17 years old with CD3G deficiency. The CDR3 bases are TGTGCCAGCAGTGGAGACGGCTACGAGCAGTACTTC. Translation gives CASSGDGYEQYF.